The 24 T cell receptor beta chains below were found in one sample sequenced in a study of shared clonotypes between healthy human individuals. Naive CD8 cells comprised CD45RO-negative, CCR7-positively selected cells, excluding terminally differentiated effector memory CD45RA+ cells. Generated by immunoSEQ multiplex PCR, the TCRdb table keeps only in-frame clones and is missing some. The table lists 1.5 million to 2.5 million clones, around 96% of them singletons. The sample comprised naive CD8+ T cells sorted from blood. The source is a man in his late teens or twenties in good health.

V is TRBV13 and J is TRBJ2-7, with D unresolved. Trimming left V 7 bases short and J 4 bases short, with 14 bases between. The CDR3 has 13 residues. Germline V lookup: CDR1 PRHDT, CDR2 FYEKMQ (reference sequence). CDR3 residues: CASNDALGYEQYF. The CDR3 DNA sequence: TGTGCCAGCAACGATGCCCTGGGATACGAGCAGTACTTC. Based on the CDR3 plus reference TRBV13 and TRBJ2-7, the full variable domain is AAGVIQSPRHLIKEKRETATLKCYPIPRHDTVYWYQQGPGQDPQFLISFYEKMQSDKGSIPDRFSAQQFSDYHSELNMSSLELGDSALYFCASNDALGYEQYFGPGTRLTVT.

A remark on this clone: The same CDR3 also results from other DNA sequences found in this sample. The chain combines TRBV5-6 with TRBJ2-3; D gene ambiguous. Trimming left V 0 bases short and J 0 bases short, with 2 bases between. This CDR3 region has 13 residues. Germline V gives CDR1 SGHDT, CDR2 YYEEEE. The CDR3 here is CASSLGSTDTQYF. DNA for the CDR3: TGTGCCAGCAGCTTGGGTAGCACAGATACGCAGTATTTT.

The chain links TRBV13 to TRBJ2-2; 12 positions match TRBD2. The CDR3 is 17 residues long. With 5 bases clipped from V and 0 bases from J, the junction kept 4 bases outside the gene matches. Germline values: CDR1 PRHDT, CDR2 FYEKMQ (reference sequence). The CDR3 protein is CASSTRLAGANTGELFF. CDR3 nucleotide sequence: TGTGCCAGCAGCACCCGACTAGCGGGAGCGAACACCGGGGAGCTGTTTTTT. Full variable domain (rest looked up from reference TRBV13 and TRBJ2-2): AAGVIQSPRHLIKEKRETATLKCYPIPRHDTVYWYQQGPGQDPQFLISFYEKMQSDKGSIPDRFSAQQFSDYHSELNMSSLELGDSALYFCASSTRLAGANTGELFFGEGSRLTVL.

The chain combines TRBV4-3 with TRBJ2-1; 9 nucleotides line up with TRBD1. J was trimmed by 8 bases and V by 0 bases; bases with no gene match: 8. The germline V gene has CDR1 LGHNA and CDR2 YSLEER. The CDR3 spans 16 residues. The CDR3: CASSQEVGTGIDEQFF. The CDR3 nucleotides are TGCGCCAGCAGCCAAGAAGTCGGGACAGGGATCGATGAGCAGTTCTTC.

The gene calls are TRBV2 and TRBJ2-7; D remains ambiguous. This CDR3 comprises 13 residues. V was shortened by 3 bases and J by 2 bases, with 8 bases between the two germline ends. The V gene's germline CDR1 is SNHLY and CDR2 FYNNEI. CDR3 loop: CASSDRQPYEQYF. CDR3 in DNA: TGTGCCAGCAGTGACAGGCAGCCCTACGAGCAGTACTTC.

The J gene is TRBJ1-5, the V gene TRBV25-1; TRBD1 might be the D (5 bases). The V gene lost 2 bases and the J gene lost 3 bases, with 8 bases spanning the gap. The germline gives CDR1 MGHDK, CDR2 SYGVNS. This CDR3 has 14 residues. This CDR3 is CASSEPGTNQPQHF. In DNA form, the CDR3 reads TGTGCCAGCAGTGAACCAGGGACCAATCAGCCCCAGCATTTT.

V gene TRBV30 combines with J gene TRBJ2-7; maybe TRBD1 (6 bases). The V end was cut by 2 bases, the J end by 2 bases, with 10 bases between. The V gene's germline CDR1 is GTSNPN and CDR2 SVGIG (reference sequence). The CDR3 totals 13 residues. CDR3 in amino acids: CAWSPAGAYEQYF. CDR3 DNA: TGTGCCTGGAGTCCGGCAGGGGCCTACGAGCAGTACTTC.

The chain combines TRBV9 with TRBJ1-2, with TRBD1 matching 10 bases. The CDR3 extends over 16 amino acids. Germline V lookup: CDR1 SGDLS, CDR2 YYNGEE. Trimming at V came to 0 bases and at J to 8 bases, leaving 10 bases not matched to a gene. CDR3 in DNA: TGTGCCAGCAGCGTAGGGGGACAGGGGCCTTTCGAAGGCTACACCTTC. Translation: CASSVGGQGPFEGYTF.

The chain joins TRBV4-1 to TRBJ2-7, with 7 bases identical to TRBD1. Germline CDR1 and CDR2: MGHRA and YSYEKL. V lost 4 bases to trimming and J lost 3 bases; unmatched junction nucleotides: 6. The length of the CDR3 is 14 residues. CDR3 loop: CASSPRDSIYEQYF. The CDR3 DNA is TGCGCCAGCAGCCCACGGGACAGTATCTACGAGCAGTACTTC.

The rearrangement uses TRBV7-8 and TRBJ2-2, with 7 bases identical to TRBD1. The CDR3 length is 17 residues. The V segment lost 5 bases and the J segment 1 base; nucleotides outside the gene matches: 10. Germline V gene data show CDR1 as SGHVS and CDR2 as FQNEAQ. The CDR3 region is CASSPGTRQGNTGELFF. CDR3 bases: TGTGCCAGCAGCCCAGGAACCCGACAGGGGAACACCGGGGAGCTGTTTTTT.

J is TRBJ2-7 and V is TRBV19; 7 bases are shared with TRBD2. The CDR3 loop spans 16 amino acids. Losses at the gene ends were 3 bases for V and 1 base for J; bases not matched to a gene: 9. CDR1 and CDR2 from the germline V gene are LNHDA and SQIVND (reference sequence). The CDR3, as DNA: TGTGCCAGTAGTATCGGAGGGGAGGGCTCGTCCTACGAGCAGTACTTC. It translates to CASSIGGEGSSYEQYF.

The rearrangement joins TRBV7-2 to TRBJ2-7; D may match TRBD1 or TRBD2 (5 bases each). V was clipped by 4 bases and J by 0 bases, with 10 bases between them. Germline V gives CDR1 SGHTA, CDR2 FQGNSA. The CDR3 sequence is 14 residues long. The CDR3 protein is CASSYSGPSYEQYF. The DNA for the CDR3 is TGTGCCAGCAGCTACTCGGGGCCCTCCTACGAGCAGTACTTC.

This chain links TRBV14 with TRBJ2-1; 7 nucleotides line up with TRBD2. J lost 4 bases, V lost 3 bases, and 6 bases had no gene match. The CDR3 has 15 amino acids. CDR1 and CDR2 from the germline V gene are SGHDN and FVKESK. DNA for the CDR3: TGTGCCAGCAGCCACCGCGCGGGAGAATACAATGAGCAGTTCTTC. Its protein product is CASSHRAGEYNEQFF.

CDR3 nucleotide sequence: TGTGCCACCAGCGGTAGGTGGGGAGCCTATGGCTACACCTTC. Translated, it gives CATSGRWGAYGYTF. The rearrangement joins TRBV15 to TRBJ1-2; D not certain. Germline assignment: CDR1 LNHNV and CDR2 YYDKDF (reference sequence). Trimming stripped 5 bases from V and 4 bases from J, with 14 bases between. The CDR3 is 14 residues long.

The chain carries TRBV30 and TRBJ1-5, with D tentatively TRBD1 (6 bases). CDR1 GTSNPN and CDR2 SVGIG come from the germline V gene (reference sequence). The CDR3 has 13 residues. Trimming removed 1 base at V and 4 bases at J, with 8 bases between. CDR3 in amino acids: CAWSDQGNQPQHF. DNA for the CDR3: TGTGCCTGGAGTGATCAGGGGAATCAGCCCCAGCATTTT.

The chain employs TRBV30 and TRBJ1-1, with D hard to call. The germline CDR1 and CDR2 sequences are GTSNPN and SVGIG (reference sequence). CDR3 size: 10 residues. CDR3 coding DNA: TGTGCAGGTAGGGACACTGAAGCTTTCTTT. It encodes CAGRDTEAFF. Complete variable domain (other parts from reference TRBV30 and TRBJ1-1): SQTIHQWPATLVQPVGSPLSLECTVEGTSNPNLYWYRQAAGRGLQLLFYSVGIGQISSEVPQNLSASRPQDRQFILSSKKLLLSDSGFYLCAGRDTEAFFGQGTRLTVV.

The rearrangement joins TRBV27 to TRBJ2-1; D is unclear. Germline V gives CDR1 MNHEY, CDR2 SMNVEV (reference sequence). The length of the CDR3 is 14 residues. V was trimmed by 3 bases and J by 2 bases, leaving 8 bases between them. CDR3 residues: CASSFSGAYNEQFF. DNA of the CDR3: TGTGCCAGCAGTTTTTCGGGCGCCTACAATGAGCAGTTCTTC.

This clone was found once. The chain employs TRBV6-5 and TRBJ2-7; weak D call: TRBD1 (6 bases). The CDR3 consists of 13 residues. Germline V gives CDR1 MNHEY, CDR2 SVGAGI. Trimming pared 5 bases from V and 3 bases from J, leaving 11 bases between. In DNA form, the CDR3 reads TGTGCCAGCAGTACCGGGACAAGCTACGAGCAGTACTTC. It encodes CASSTGTSYEQYF.

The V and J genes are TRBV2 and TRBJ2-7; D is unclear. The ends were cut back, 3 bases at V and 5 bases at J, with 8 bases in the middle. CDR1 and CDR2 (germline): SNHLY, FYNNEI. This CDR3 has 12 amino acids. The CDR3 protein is CASSDARDEQYF. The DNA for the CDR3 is TGTGCCAGCAGTGATGCCCGGGACGAGCAGTACTTC.

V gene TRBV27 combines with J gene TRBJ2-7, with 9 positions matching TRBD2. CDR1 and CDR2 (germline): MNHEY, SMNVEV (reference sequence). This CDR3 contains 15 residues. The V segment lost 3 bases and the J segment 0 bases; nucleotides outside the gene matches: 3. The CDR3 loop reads CASSFIAGVSYEQYF. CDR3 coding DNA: TGTGCCAGCAGTTTCATAGCGGGGGTCTCCTACGAGCAGTACTTC.

The CDR3 region has the DNA TGTGCCAGCAGCCGTTCTAGCTTATGGACCTCCTACGAGCAGTACTTC. Protein: CASSRSSLWTSYEQYF. This rearrangement joins TRBV7-3 to TRBJ2-7; the D gene is possibly TRBD2 (5 bases). The germline V gene encodes CDR1 SGHTA and CDR2 FQGTGA. CDR3 length: 16 residues. The V end lost 5 bases, the J end lost 0 bases, and 17 bases lay between the germline ends. Full variable domain (missing parts from reference TRBV7-3 and TRBJ2-7): GAGVSQTPSNKVTEKGKYVELRCDPISGHTALYWYRQSLGQGPEFLIYFQGTGAADDSGLPNDRFFAVRPEGSVSTLKIQRTERGDSAVYLCASSRSSLWTSYEQYFGPGTRLTVT.

This CDR3 is CASSPLAGSYEQYF. For the CDR3, the DNA is TGTGCCAGCAGCCCTCTGGCAGGGTCCTACGAGCAGTACTTC. The chain employs TRBV7-9 and TRBJ2-7; weak D call: TRBD1 (5 bases). Germline CDR1 reads SEHNR; CDR2 reads FQNEAQ (reference sequence). The CDR3 spans 14 residues. Trimming removed 5 bases from V and 1 base from J, with 12 bases in between.

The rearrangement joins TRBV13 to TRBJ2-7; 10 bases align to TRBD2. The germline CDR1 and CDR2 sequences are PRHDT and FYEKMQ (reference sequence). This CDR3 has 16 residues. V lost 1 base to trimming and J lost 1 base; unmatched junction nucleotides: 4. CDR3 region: CASSLVLAGESYEQYF. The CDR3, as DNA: TGTGCCAGCAGCTTAGTTCTAGCGGGAGAATCCTACGAGCAGTACTTC. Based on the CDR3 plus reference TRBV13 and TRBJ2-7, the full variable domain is AAGVIQSPRHLIKEKRETATLKCYPIPRHDTVYWYQQGPGQDPQFLISFYEKMQSDKGSIPDRFSAQQFSDYHSELNMSSLELGDSALYFCASSLVLAGESYEQYFGPGTRLTVT.

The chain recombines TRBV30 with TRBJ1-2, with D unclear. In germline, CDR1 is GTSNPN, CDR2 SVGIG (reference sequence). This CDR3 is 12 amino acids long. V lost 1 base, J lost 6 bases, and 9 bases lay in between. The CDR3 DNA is TGTGCCTGGAGTGAAGGAGGCCATGGCTACACCTTC. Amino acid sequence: CAWSEGGHGYTF.